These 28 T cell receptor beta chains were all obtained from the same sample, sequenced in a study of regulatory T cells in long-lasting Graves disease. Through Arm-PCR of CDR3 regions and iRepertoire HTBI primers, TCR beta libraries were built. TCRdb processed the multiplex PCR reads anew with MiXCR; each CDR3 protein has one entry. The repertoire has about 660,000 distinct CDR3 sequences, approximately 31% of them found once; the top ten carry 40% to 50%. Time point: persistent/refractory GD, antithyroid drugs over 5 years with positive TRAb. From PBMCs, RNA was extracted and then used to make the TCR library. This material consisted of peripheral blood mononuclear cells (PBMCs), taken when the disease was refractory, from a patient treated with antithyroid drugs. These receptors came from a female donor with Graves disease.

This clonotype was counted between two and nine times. CDR3 in amino acids: CSASEVSNYGYTF. In DNA, the CDR3 is TGCAGTGCTAGCGAGGTCTCTAACTATGGCTACACCTTC. The rearrangement links TRBV20-1 to TRBJ1-2; D is unresolved. V was clipped by 3 bases and J by 0 bases, with 8 bases between them. This CDR3 is 13 amino acids long. CDR1 is DFQATT, CDR2 SNEGSKA, per germline (reference sequence).

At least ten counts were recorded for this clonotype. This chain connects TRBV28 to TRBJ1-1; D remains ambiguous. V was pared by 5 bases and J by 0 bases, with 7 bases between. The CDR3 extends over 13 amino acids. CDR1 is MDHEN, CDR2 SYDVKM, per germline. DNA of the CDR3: TGTGCCAGCAGTCCTTCAGTGAACACTGAAGCTTTCTTT. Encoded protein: CASSPSVNTEAFF.

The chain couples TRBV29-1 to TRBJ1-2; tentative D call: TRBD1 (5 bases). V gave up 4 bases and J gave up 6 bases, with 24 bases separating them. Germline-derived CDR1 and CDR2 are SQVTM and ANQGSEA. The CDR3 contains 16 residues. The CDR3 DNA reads TGCAGCGTTGTCCCCCCACTCAGGGCGATTTGGAATGGCTACACCTTC. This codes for CSVVPPLRAIWNGYTF. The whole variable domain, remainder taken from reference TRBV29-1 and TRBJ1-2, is SAVISQKPSRDICQRGTSLTIQCQVDSQVTMMFWYRQQPGQSLTLIATANQGSEATYESGFVIDKFPISRPNLTFSTLTVSNMSPEDSSIYLCSVVPPLRAIWNGYTFGSGTRLTVV.

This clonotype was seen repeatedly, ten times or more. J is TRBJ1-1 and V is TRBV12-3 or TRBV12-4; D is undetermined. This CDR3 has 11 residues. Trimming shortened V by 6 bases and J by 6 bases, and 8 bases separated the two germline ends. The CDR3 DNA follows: TGTGCCAGCAGCCCAGCGTCTGAAGCTTTCTTT. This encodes CASSPASEAFF.

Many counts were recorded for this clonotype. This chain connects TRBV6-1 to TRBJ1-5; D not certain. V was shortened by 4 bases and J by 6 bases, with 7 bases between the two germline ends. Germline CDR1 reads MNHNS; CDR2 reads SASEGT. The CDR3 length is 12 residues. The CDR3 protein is CASSAGSQPQHF. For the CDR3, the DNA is TGTGCCAGCAGTGCGGGAAGTCAGCCCCAGCATTTT.

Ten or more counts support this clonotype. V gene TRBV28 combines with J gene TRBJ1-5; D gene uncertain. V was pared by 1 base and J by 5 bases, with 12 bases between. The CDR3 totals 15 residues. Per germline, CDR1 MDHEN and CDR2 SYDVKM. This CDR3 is CASSLFTTEDQPQHF. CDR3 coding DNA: TGTGCCAGCAGTTTATTTACTACCGAGGATCAGCCCCAGCATTTT.

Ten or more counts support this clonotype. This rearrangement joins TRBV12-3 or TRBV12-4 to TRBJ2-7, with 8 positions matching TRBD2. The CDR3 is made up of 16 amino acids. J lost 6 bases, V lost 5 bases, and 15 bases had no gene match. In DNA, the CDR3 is TGTGCCAGCAGTACTATCACTAGCGGCGTTCGGGGCGAGCAGTACTTC. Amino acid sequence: CASSTITSGVRGEQYF.

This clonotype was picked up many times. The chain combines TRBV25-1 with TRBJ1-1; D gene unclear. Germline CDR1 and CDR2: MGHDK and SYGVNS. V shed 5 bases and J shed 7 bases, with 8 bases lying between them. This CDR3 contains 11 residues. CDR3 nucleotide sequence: TGTGCCAGCAGTCTTCAGAGTGAAGCTTTCTTT. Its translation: CASSLQSEAFF.

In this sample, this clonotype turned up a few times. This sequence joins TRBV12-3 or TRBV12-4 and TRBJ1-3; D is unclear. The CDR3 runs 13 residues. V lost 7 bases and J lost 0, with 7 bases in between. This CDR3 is CASNRYSGNTIYF. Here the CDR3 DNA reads TGTGCCAGCAACCGCTACTCTGGAAACACCATATATTTT.

The CDR3: CASSQTATYGYTF. The DNA for the CDR3 is TGTGCCAGCAGTCAGACAGCTACCTATGGCTACACCTTC. The chain recombines TRBV6-2 or TRBV6-3 with TRBJ1-2; D possibly corresponds to TRBD1 (5 bases). Germline CDR1 MNHEY, CDR2 SVGEGT. The CDR3 runs 13 residues. Trimming left V 5 bases short and J 4 bases short, with 11 bases between.

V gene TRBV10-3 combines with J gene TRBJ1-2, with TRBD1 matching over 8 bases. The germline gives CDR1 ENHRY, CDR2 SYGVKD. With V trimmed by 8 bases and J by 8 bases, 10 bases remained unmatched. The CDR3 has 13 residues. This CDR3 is CAIFMPGTGGYTF. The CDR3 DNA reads TGTGCCATCTTTATGCCCGGGACAGGCGGCTACACCTTC.

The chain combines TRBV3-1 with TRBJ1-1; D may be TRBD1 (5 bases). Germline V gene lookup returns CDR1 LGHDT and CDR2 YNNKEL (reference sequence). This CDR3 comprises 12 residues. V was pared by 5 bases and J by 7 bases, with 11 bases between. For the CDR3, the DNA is TGTGCCAGCAGCAGGACACCGAATGAAGCTTTCTTT. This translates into CASSRTPNEAFF.

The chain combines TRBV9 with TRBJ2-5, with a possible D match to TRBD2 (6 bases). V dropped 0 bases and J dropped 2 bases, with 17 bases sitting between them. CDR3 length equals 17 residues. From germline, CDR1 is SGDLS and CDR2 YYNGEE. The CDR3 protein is CASSVAPGTGGQETQYF. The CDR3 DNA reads TGTGCCAGCAGCGTAGCCCCTGGGACCGGAGGGCAAGAGACCCAGTACTTC.

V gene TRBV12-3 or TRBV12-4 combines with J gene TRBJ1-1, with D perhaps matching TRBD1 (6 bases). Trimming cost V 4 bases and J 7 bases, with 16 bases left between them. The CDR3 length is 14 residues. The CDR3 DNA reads TGTGCCAGCAGTTCATTCGGGGGGCGCGATGAAGCTTTCTTT. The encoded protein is CASSSFGGRDEAFF.

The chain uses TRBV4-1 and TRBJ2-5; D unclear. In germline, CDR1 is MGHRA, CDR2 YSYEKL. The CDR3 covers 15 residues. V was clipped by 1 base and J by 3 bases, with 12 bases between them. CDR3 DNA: TGCGCCAGCAGCCAAGGGGCCGAGAAAAAAGAGACCCAGTACTTC. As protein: CASSQGAEKKETQYF.

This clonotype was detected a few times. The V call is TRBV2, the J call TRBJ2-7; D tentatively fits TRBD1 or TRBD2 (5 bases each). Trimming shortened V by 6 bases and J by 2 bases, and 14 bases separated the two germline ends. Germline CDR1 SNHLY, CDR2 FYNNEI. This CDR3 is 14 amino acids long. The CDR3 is CASSSTGRTYEQYF. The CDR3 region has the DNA TGTGCCAGCAGCTCCACGGGACGTACCTACGAGCAGTACTTC. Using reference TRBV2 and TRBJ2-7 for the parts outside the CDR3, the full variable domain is EPEVTQTPSHQVTQMGQEVILRCVPISNHLYFYWYRQILGQKVEFLVSFYNNEISEKSEIFDDQFSVERPDGSNFTLKIRSTKLEDSAMYFCASSSTGRTYEQYFGPGTRLTVT.

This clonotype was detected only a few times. The CDR3, as DNA: TGTGCCAGTAGTCCGACCCCCGGGACTCGGCGGGCTGAAGCTTTCTTT. Its protein is CASSPTPGTRRAEAFF. The chain joins TRBV19 to TRBJ1-1, with D tentatively TRBD1 (5 bases). Trimming left V 5 bases short and J 6 bases short, with 22 bases between. Germline V gives CDR1 LNHDA, CDR2 SQIVND (reference sequence). CDR3 size: 16 residues.

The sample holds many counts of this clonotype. The CDR3 DNA follows: TGTGCCAGCAGTCCGCAGGGAAATAATTCACCCCTCCACTTT. This translates into CASSPQGNNSPLHF. This rearrangement joins TRBV28 to TRBJ1-6, with D possibly TRBD1 on 5 matching bases. Trimming shortened V by 5 bases and J by 5 bases, and 10 bases separated the two germline ends. Germline V gene sequence: CDR1 MDHEN, CDR2 SYDVKM. The CDR3 is made up of 14 amino acids.

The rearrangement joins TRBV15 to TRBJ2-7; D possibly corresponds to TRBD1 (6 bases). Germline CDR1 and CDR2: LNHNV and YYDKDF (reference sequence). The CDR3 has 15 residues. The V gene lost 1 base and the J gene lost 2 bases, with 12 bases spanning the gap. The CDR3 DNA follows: TGTGCCACCAGCAGAGGAGAGGGGGTCACCTACGAGCAGTACTTC. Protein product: CATSRGEGVTYEQYF.

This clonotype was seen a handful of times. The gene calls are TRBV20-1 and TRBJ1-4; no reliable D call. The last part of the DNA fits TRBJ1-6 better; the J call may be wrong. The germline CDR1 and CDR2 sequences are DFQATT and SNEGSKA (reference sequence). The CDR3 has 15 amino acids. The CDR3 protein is CSARGGGGQNSPLHF. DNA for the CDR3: TGCAGTGCTAGAGGGGGAGGCGGGCAAAATTCACCCCTCCACTTT.

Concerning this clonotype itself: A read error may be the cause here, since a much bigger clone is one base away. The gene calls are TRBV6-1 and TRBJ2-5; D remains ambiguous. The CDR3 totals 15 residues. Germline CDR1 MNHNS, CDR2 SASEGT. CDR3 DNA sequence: TGTGCCAGCAGTCCAACTCGGGCAAGGCAAGAGATCCAGTACTTC. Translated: CASSPTRARQEIQYF.

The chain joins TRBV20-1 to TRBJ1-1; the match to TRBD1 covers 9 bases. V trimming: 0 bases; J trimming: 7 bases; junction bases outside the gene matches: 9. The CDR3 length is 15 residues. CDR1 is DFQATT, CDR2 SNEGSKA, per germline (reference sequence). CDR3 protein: CSARDSVDRGNEAFF. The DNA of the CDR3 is TGCAGTGCTAGAGATTCGGTCGACAGGGGGAATGAAGCTTTCTTT.

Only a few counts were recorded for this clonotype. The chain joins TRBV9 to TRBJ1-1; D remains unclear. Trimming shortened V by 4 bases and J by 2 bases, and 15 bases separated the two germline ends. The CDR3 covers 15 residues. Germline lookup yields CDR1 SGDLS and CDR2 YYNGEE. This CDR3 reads CASSSSFAPNTEAFF. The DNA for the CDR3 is TGTGCCAGCAGCTCTTCTTTCGCCCCAAACACTGAAGCTTTCTTT.

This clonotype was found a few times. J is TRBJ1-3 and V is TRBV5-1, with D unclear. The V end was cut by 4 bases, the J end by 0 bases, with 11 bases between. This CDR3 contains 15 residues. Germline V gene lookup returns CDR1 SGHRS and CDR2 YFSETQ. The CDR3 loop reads CASSPNRPSGNTIYF. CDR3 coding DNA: TGCGCCAGCAGCCCAAACCGACCCTCTGGAAACACCATATATTTT.

CDR3 DNA: TGTGCCTGGGCAAATGTCGCGGTCGCGAACACCGGGGAGCTGTTTTTT. It specifies CAWANVAVANTGELFF. V usage is TRBV30 and J usage is TRBJ2-2; D unclear. Trimming pared 5 bases from V and 0 bases from J, leaving 16 bases between. Germline CDR1 is GTSNPN and CDR2 is SVGIG (reference sequence). The CDR3 length is 16 residues. Full variable domain (remainder filled in from reference TRBV30 and TRBJ2-2): SQTIHQWPATLVQPVGSPLSLECTVEGTSNPNLYWYRQAAGRGLQLLFYSVGIGQISSEVPQNLSASRPQDRQFILSSKKLLLSDSGFYLCAWANVAVANTGELFFGEGSRLTVL.

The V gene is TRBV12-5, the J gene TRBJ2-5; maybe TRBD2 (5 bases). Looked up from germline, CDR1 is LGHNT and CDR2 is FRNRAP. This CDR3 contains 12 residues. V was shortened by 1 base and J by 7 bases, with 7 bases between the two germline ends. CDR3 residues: CASGLAAGTQYF. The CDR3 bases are TGTGCTAGTGGTTTGGCCGCGGGGACCCAGTACTTC.

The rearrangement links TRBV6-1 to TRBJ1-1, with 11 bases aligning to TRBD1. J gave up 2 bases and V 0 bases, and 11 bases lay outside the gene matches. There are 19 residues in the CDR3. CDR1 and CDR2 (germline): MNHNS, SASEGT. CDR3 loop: CASSEAPWDRGSTNTEAFF. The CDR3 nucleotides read TGTGCCAGCAGTGAAGCGCCCTGGGACAGGGGGAGTACTAACACTGAAGCTTTCTTT.

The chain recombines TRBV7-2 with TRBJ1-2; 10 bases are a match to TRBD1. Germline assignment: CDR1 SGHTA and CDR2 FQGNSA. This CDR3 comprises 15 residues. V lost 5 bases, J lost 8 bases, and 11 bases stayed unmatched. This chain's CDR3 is CASSPLTGGLGGYTF. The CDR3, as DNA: TGTGCCAGCAGCCCGCTGACAGGGGGCCTTGGCGGCTACACCTTC.